This T cell receptor beta chain was sequenced in a study of blood T cell repertoires in COVID-19. Whole-study context: Donors in the United States, Italy and Spain gave samples during acute or convalescent COVID-19. In each case, the material was cDNA or gDNA derived from T cells, B-cell-depleted T cells, or PBMCs.

The ends lost 3 bases at V and 4 bases at J; junction bases unmatched: 2. CDR3 length equals 14 residues. Germline V gene data show CDR1 as KGHSH and CDR2 as LQKENI. The data were produced by immunoSEQ multiplex PCR, yet TCRdb's version contains in-frame clones alone and is incomplete. The sample holds some 210,000 clones; about 92% are singletons and the top ten take approximately 1.2%. The sequenced sample was peripheral blood. This TCR was recovered from a man under 40 with acute or convalescent COVID-19. This chain connects TRBV18 to TRBJ2-5; the match to TRBD1 covers 10 bases. CDR3 bases: TGTGCCAGCTCACCGTGGACAGGGGGAGAGACCCAGTACTTC. Its protein is CASSPWTGGETQYF.